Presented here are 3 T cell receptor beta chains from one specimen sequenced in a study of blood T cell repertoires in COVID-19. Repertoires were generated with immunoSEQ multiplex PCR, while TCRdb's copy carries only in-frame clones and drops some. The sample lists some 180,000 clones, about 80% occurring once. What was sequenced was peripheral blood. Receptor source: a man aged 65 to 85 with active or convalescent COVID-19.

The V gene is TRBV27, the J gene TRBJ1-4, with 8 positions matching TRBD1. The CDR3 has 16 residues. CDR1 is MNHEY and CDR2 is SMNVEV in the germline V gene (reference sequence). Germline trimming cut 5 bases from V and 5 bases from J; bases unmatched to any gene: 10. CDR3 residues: CASSNRPGQVNEKLFF. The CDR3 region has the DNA TGTGCCAGCAGTAACCGACCGGGACAGGTCAATGAAAAACTGTTTTTT.

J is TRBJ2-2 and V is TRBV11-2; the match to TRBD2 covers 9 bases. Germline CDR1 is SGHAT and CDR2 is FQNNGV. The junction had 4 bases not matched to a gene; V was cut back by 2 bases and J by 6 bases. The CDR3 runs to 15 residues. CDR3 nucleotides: TGTGCCAGCAGCTTATTGCGGGGGGGCGCCGGGGAGCTGTTTTTT. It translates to CASSLLRGGAGELFF.

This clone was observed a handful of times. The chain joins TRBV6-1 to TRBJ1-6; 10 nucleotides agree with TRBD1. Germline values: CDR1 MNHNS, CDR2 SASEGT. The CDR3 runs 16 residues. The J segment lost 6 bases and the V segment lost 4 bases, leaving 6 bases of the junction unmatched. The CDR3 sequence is CASSGYRDRGNSPLHF. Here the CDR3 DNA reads TGTGCCAGCAGTGGATACCGGGACAGGGGTAATTCACCCCTCCACTTT.